The T cell receptor beta chain under discussion was sequenced for a study of cytomegalovirus exposure and HLA in healthy donors. About this clone itself: Its target is unknown.

PCR involved 60 Vbeta and 13 Jbeta primers. The data were produced by immunoSEQ multiplex PCR, yet TCRdb's version contains in-frame clones alone and is incomplete. The data hold more than 100,000 clones, with about 74% observed a single time. The junction had 7 bases not matched to a gene; V was cut back by 4 bases and J by 6 bases. The CDR3 has 15 residues. CDR1 and CDR2 from the germline V gene are SGHDT and YYEEEE. Study results and caveats: Per published reports, the classifier diagnosed cytomegalovirus status with high specificity and sensitivity.

The rearrangement joins TRBV5-6 to TRBJ1-4, with 9 nucleotides matching TRBD1. This TCR was sampled from a woman aged 45-59 years in good health and CMV-seropositive. The sample comprised PBMCs. The chain's CDR3 is CASSRPGTGYEKLFF. DNA for the CDR3: TGTGCCAGCAGCCGCCCCGGGACAGGGTATGAAAAACTGTTTTTT.